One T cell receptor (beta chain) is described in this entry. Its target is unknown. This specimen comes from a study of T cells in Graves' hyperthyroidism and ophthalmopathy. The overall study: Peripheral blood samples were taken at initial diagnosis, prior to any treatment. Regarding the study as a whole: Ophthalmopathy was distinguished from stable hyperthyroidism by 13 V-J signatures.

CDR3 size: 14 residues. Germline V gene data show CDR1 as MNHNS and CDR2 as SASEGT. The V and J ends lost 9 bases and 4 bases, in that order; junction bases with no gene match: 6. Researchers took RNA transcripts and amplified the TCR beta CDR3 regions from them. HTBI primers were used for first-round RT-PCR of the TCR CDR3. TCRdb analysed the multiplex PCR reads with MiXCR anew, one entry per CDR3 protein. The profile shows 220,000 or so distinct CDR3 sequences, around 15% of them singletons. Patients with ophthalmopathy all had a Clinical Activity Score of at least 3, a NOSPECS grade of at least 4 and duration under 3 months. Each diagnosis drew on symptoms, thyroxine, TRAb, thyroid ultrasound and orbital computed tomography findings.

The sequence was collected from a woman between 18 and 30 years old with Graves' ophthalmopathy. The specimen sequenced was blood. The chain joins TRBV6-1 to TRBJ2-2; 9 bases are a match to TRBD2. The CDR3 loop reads CASNSGRFTGELFF. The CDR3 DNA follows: TGTGCCAGTAATAGCGGGAGATTCACCGGGGAGCTGTTTTTT.